The entry below describes one T cell receptor beta chain. The sample originates from a study of blood T cell repertoires in COVID-19. Background on the study: Sites in the United States, Italy and Spain provided acute and convalescent COVID-19 samples. PBMCs, B-cell-depleted T cells, or T cells provided the cDNA or gDNA that made up the material.

As originally analysed: Reference gene primers were amplified, and this amplification served to estimate nucleated cell counts. TCRdb's copy holds only in-frame clones and misses some; the assay was immunoSEQ multiplex PCR. The V and J calls and clone size come from that table; D and trimming were worked out from the DNA. The sample records some 130,000 clones, 75% to 90% being singletons. The CDR3 totals 18 residues. Germline trimming cut 2 bases from V and 6 bases from J; bases unmatched to any gene: 15. Germline values: CDR1 SGHNT, CDR2 YENEEA. V is TRBV11-3 and J is TRBJ2-1, with 8 bases matching TRBD2. The clonotype was recovered from a human donor in a cohort sampled during active COVID-19. Sequencing was performed on peripheral blood. CDR3 loop: CASSLRPRSGRRINEQFF. Here the CDR3 DNA reads TGTGCCAGCAGCTTACGGCCTAGAAGCGGGAGAAGGATCAATGAGCAGTTCTTC. The full variable domain, in which reference TRBV11-3 and TRBJ2-1 provide the parts outside the CDR3, is EAGVVQSPRYKIIEKKQPVAFWCNPISGHNTLYWYLQNLGQGPELLIRYENEEAVDDSQLPKDRFSAERLKGVDSTLKIQPAELGDSAVYLCASSLRPRSGRRINEQFFGPGTRLTVL.